This T cell receptor (beta chain) comes out of a study of cytomegalovirus exposure and HLA in healthy donors. Measured with immunoSEQ multiplex PCR; TCRdb has only the in-frame clones, and not every one. The data contain 200,000 to 300,000 clones, 90% of them singletons. Germline CDR1 is SGHTA and CDR2 is FQGNSA. The CDR3 is 15 residues long. After removal of 2 bases from V and 7 bases from J, the junction contained 7 bases not matched to a gene. This TCR derives from a woman aged 25 to 39 in good health and CMV-seronegative. Sequenced: PBMCs. The chain uses TRBV7-2 and TRBJ2-7; 11 bases line up with TRBD2. The CDR3 protein is CASSLPLAGGWEQYF. The CDR3 DNA sequence: TGTGCCAGCAGCTTACCCCTAGCGGGAGGTTGGGAGCAGTACTTC.